The present T cell receptor (beta chain) was sequenced within a study of T cells in localized non-small cell lung cancer. Assay used: immunoSEQ multiplex PCR; TCRdb lists only in-frame clones, some missing. The data hold around 25,000 clones, with 89% observed a single time. CDR3 length equals 14 residues. J gave up 9 bases and V 6 bases, and 6 bases lay outside the gene matches. CDR1 is KGHSH, CDR2 LQKENI, per germline. Remarks on this clone: As yet, its antigen is unknown.

General observations from the study: Uninvolved neighboring lung showed the greatest T cell clonality, exceeding tumor.

The receptor comes from a man aged 40-75 years with stage I squamous cell lung carcinoma. The sample was peripheral blood, taken before any cancer treatment. The chain recombines TRBV18 with TRBJ2-1; TRBD1 matches at 12 bases. The CDR3 coding sequence is TGTGCCAGCTCGGGGGACAGGGGGCTCAGTGAGCAGTTCTTC. Its translation is CASSGDRGLSEQFF.